This T cell receptor (beta chain) was observed in a study of T cell responses to AZD1222 COVID-19 vaccine (dated by TCRdb to about 2021). With regard to the full study: AZD1222 recipients given second doses at about 4 weeks or at about 12 weeks were pooled, since spike-specific TCR depth and breadth were not found to differ between the two schedules. Enrollment into the trials was organized by age into subgroups of 18-55, 56-69 and 70-plus years, and those subgroups contained approximately 160, 26 and 62 TCR-sequenced participants, respectively. TCR sequencing was performed for about 240 trial participants, of whom 207 were given two doses of AZD1222 and roughly 25 were given two doses of MenACWY control vaccine. The full study reports these points: Reportedly, almost half of the unique spike-specific TCRs recognized epitopes lying outside the regions that are mutated in the B.1.351 and B.1.1.7 variants. CD4 TCRs associated with the vaccine covered the entire spike protein, and the dominant responses were in regions 160-218 and 743-854. No day 14 peak-response samples were available, so repertoires were characterized only after the peak T cell response. Most participants were white British and females outnumbered males, and the authors suggested that clonal diversity may have been underestimated. Conclusions about previously exposed vaccinees were limited because only six AZD1222 recipients were SARS-CoV-2 seropositive at baseline. After two AZD1222 doses, both the breadth and the depth of spike-specific TCRs were significantly higher than at day 0 and than in MenACWY recipients. In the small 56-69-year group, the increase in depth fell short of significance, most likely because of low power.

In light of the paper, this sample's time point label describes: baseline before first vaccination. Vaccinee samples were obtained from the UK trials COV001 and COV002, which included a single-blind randomized controlled phase 2/3 trial of AZD1222 (ChAdOx1 nCoV-19) in healthy adults. For TCRbeta chain sequencing, PBMC samples from trial participants were taken at day 0 and at day 28 after the second dose. CDR1 and CDR2, per the germline V gene, are LGHNA and YSLEER. The CDR3 goes from the cysteine to the phenylalanine over 15 residues. Just CDR3 DNA is preserved here, 45 bases in frame from base 1. V is reduced by 0 bases and J by 2 bases, leaving a spacing of 10 bases between them. The CDR3 regions of human TCRbeta chains were analyzed by immunosequencing. On the authors' methods: Repertoire TCRs were matched against a reference library of SARS-CoV-2-specific TCRs generated with the MIRA antigen-specificity platform. Breadth was defined as the fraction of unique TCRs that were SARS-CoV-2-associated, and depth was defined as the fraction of total T cells that were SARS-CoV-2-associated. Using the MIRA data, each spike-specific TCR was assigned both to the spike region to which the TCR was reactive and to a CD4 or CD8 class. Log10-transformed breadth and depth values were compared by one-way ANOVA with Sidak's multiple comparisons tests. In its TCRdb copy, this immuneACCESS table keeps in-frame sequences only and misses some clones. Where compared with another copy, unresolved V genes explain less than half of these, and the others have no known cause. That table gives V, J and clone size, and the DNA gave D and trimming. Across this sample there are more than 70,000 clones, with roughly 85% seen only once. Approximately 8% of the sample is taken by the ten largest.

With regard to this clone: Its antigen target is currently unknown. No quality values exist for individual bases; no much larger clone is one base distant.

The sequence is built from TRBV4-3 and TRBJ1-2; 6 matching bases give a weak D call of TRBD1. This specimen consisted of peripheral blood, obtained on day 0 of AZD1222 vaccination. The sequence derives from an adult in good health. The CDR3 reads CASSQDPRGNYGYTF. DNA sequence: TGCGCCAGCAGCCAAGATCCCAGGGGAAACTATGGCTACACCTTC.